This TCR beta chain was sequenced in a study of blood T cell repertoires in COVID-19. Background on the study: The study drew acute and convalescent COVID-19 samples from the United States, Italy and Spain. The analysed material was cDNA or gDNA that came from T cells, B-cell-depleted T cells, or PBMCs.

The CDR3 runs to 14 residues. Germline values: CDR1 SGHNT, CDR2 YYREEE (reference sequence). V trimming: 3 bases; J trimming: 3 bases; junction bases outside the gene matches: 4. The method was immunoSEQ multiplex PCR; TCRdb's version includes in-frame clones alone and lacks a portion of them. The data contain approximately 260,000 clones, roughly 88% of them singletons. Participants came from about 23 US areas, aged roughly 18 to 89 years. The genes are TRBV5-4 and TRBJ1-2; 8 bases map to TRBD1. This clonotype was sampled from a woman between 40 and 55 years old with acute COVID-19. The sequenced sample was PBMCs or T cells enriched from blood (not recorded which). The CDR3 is CASSSGGADYGYTF. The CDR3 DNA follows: TGTGCCAGCAGCTCAGGGGGCGCAGACTATGGCTACACCTTC.